The 29 T cell receptor beta chains below come from one sample, sequenced in a study of response to subunit inactivated influenza vaccine. TCRdb reanalysed the RT-PCR reads using MiXCR and keeps one entry per CDR3 protein. The sample records 650,000 to 850,000 distinct CDR3 sequences, more than 11% being singletons. This specimen was PBMCs from blood, taken around 14 days before vaccination. These receptors originate from a man aged 50-59 years who received an inactivated influenza vaccine.

This clonotype came up a few times. The rearrangement uses TRBV4-3 and TRBJ2-2; D call uncertain. The CDR3 has 14 residues. Trimming left V 2 bases short and J 7 bases short, with 11 bases between. CDR1 and CDR2 (germline): LGHNA, YSLEER. The CDR3, as DNA: TGCGCCAGCAGCCAACAAGAGATCGGCGGGGAGCTGTTTTTT. This codes for CASSQQEIGGELFF.

J is TRBJ2-5 and V is TRBV24-1; a weak D match, TRBD1 (5 bases). The germline V and J ends were trimmed by 5 bases and 5 bases, with 8 bases remaining between them. Germline values: CDR1 KGHDR, CDR2 SFDVKD. This CDR3 has 12 residues. The CDR3 is CATSAGLETQYF. The CDR3 nucleotides read TGTGCCACCAGTGCAGGGTTGGAGACCCAGTACTTC.

This clonotype was counted a few times. This chain joins TRBV28 and TRBJ1-2, with a possible D match to TRBD1 (6 bases). Germline CDR1 reads MDHEN; CDR2 reads SYDVKM. The CDR3 loop spans 14 amino acids. Trimming shortened V by 7 bases and J by 8 bases, and 20 bases separated the two germline ends. CDR3 sequence: CASTSPRGRGGYTF. In nucleotides, the CDR3 is TGTGCCAGCACCTCCCCCAGGGGTCGGGGAGGCTACACCTTC.

The chain has TRBV5-1 and TRBJ1-2, with a tentative D call TRBD1 (5 bases). This CDR3 spans 15 amino acids. CDR1 is SGHRS and CDR2 is YFSETQ in the germline V gene. Trimming left V 4 bases short and J 4 bases short, with 17 bases between. This chain's CDR3 is CASSTDEGRVYGYTF. The CDR3 nucleotides read TGCGCCAGCAGCACCGACGAGGGGCGCGTCTATGGCTACACCTTC.

CDR3 DNA sequence: TGCGCCAGCAGCTTGGGAGGCGCCAAGGGTGATACGCAGTATTTT. This translates into CASSLGGAKGDTQYF. The chain links TRBV5-1 to TRBJ2-3; the D is unclear. The CDR3 contains 15 residues. Germline-derived CDR1 and CDR2 are SGHRS and YFSETQ. The V and J ends lost 0 bases and 6 bases respectively, with 14 bases between them.

This clonotype came up many times. V gene TRBV5-1 combines with J gene TRBJ2-5; D not resolved. Germline CDR1 and CDR2: SGHRS and YFSETQ. Trimming took off 5 bases at V and 4 bases at J, with 15 bases between the two ends. The CDR3 covers 14 residues. In DNA, the CDR3 is TGCGCCAGCAGTGTTAGTGACCACCTAGAGACCCAGTACTTC. It translates to CASSVSDHLETQYF.

This chain uses TRBV20-1 with TRBJ2-7; maybe TRBD1 (6 bases). Germline V gene lookup returns CDR1 DFQATT and CDR2 SNEGSKA (reference sequence). CDR3 length: 12 residues. The CDR3 DNA reads as TGCAGCGTGGACAGCAATACCTACGAGCAGTACTTC. Protein: CSVDSNTYEQYF.

The chain has TRBV5-1 and TRBJ2-7; no clear D gene. V was clipped by 0 bases and J by 4 bases, with 11 bases between them. The CDR3 length is 14 residues. Germline V lookup: CDR1 SGHRS, CDR2 YFSETQ. The CDR3 protein is CASSLVPGGYEQYF. In nucleotides, the CDR3 is TGCGCCAGCAGCTTGGTGCCAGGTGGATACGAGCAGTACTTC.

The table lists this clonotype with many counts. V gene TRBV20-1 combines with J gene TRBJ2-1; D remains ambiguous. The CDR3 totals 17 residues. Germline V gives CDR1 DFQATT, CDR2 SNEGSKA (reference sequence). Trimming cost V 3 bases and J 7 bases, with 25 bases left between them. As DNA, the CDR3 is TGCAGTGCTAGTGGGCTACGCCTTAATCTTTTTTATAATGAGCAGTTCTTC. Protein sequence: CSASGLRLNLFYNEQFF.

The V and J genes are TRBV18 and TRBJ1-1, with a weak D call TRBD1 (5 bases). This CDR3 has 16 residues. Germline CDR1 reads KGHSH; CDR2 reads LQKENI. V lost 3 bases and J lost 0, with 14 bases in between. For the CDR3, the DNA is TGTGCCAGCTCACCGCCCAGGGACCGAATGAACACTGAAGCTTTCTTT. It yields the protein CASSPPRDRMNTEAFF. The full variable domain, in which reference TRBV18 and TRBJ1-1 provide the parts outside the CDR3, is NAGVMQNPRHLVRRRGQEARLRCSPMKGHSHVYWYRQLPEEGLKFMVYLQKENIIDESGMPKERFSAEFPKEGPSILRIQQVVRGDSAAYFCASSPPRDRMNTEAFFGQGTRLTVV.

The chain joins TRBV3-1 to TRBJ2-7, with D possibly TRBD2 on 5 matching bases. From germline, CDR1 is LGHDT and CDR2 YNNKEL (reference sequence). Between the trimmed V and J ends, which lost 4 bases and 5 bases, there was a span of 9 bases. This CDR3 region has 12 residues. CDR3 coding DNA: TGTGCCAGCAGCCCTCCTAGCAACGAGCAGTACTTC. Residues: CASSPPSNEQYF.

A remark on this clonotype: This is likely a read error, given that the CDR3 carries no conserved phenylalanine or tryptophan at its end. This chain uses TRBV29-1 with TRBJ1-1; possibly TRBD1 for D (6 bases). This CDR3 has 13 residues. CDR1 is SQVTM, CDR2 ANQGSEA, per germline. The CDR3 DNA is TGTAGCGTGGGGGGGGCCCTTCCCACTGAAGCTTTCTAT. It translates to CSVGGALPTEAFY.

The chain is built from TRBV27 and TRBJ2-7, with 8 bases identical to TRBD1. The V gene end was trimmed by 7 bases and the J gene end by 7 bases; junction bases not matched to a gene: 12. The CDR3 is made up of 14 amino acids. Looked up from germline, CDR1 is MNHEY and CDR2 is SMNVEV (reference sequence). CDR3: CASIRRAGGWEQYF. CDR3 sequence (DNA): TGTGCCAGCATCCGGAGGGCAGGGGGCTGGGAGCAGTACTTC.

The chain combines TRBV5-1 with TRBJ2-5; maybe TRBD2 (5 bases). The length of the CDR3 is 15 residues. The V end was cut by 0 bases, the J end by 0 bases, with 9 bases between. Germline values: CDR1 SGHRS, CDR2 YFSETQ. In DNA form, the CDR3 reads TGCGCCAGCAGCTTGGGGAGGACTGACCAAGAGACCCAGTACTTC. Encoded protein: CASSLGRTDQETQYF.

This clonotype was counted many times. The V gene is TRBV20-1, the J gene TRBJ2-7; 10 bases agree with TRBD2. Germline CDR1 DFQATT, CDR2 SNEGSKA (reference sequence). This CDR3 spans 14 amino acids. Germline trimming cut 1 base from V and 3 bases from J; bases unmatched to any gene: 3. For the CDR3, the DNA is TGCAGTGCTAGAGGTCCTAGCGGGAGCTACGAGCAGTACTTC. Its translation is CSARGPSGSYEQYF.

This clonotype was seen more than once but under ten times. The gene calls are TRBV11-2 and TRBJ1-1; TRBD1 matches 7 bases. Germline V gives CDR1 SGHAT, CDR2 FQNNGV. After removal of 10 bases from V and 4 bases from J, the junction contained 9 bases not matched to a gene. This CDR3 comprises 13 residues. CDR3 in DNA: TGTGCCACCGGACCCCAGGGGGGCACTGAAGCTTTCTTT. It codes for CATGPQGGTEAFF.

This chain connects TRBV27 to TRBJ2-7; 8 nucleotides match TRBD2. J gave up 6 bases and V 5 bases, and 12 bases lay outside the gene matches. Germline-derived CDR1 and CDR2 are MNHEY and SMNVEV (reference sequence). There are 15 residues in the CDR3. This CDR3 reads CASSPTGTSFVEQYF. CDR3 sequence (DNA): TGTGCCAGCAGTCCCACCGGGACTAGTTTCGTCGAGCAGTACTTC.

The chain is built from TRBV4-1 and TRBJ2-2, with 8 bases lining up with TRBD1. With 4 bases clipped from V and 5 bases from J, the junction kept 18 bases outside the gene matches. The CDR3 sequence is 19 residues long. CDR1 is MGHRA, CDR2 YSYEKL, per germline. CDR3 coding DNA: TGCGCCAGCAGCCCACGACTACTCCCGGGACAGGCTATTACCGGGGAGCTGTTTTTT. This translates into CASSPRLLPGQAITGELFF.

This rearrangement joins TRBV11-1 to TRBJ2-7; tentative D call: TRBD1 (6 bases). Trimming removed 6 bases at V and 0 bases at J, with 24 bases between. This CDR3 comprises 18 residues. CDR1 SGHAT and CDR2 FQDESV come from the germline V gene (reference sequence). CDR3 bases: TGTGCCAGCAGTCACTCTAACAGGGCTAGCTTTTACTCCTACGAGCAGTACTTC. This codes for CASSHSNRASFYSYEQYF.

In its sample, this clonotype was seen a few times. The chain links TRBV18 to TRBJ2-3, with D unclear. The CDR3 extends over 11 amino acids. V was trimmed by 5 bases and J by 4 bases, leaving 4 bases between them. The germline V gene encodes CDR1 KGHSH and CDR2 LQKENI. The CDR3: CASSNADTQYF. CDR3 nucleotide sequence: TGTGCCAGCTCAAACGCAGATACGCAGTATTTT.

This chain connects TRBV28 to TRBJ2-3; 10 bases are a match to TRBD2. This CDR3 spans 17 amino acids. CDR1 and CDR2 (germline): MDHEN, SYDVKM. The V gene end was trimmed by 1 base and the J gene end by 5 bases; junction bases not matched to a gene: 9. This chain's CDR3 is CASSLLASGRMGDTQYF. CDR3 coding DNA: TGTGCCAGCAGTTTATTGGCTAGCGGGAGAATGGGAGATACGCAGTATTTT.

The V and J genes are TRBV5-1 and TRBJ2-5; no clear D. V was shortened by 0 bases and J by 5 bases, with 17 bases between the two germline ends. Germline V lookup: CDR1 SGHRS, CDR2 YFSETQ. This CDR3 has 16 residues. This CDR3 is CASSLAPGFGVETQYF. The CDR3 DNA reads as TGCGCCAGCAGCTTGGCCCCCGGCTTTGGGGTTGAGACCCAGTACTTC.

This clonotype has only a few counts. The rearrangement links TRBV4-2 to TRBJ2-7; D gene uncertain. Germline V gives CDR1 LGHNA, CDR2 YNFKEQ. V lost 0 bases and J lost 7, with 13 bases in between. The CDR3 spans 14 residues. CDR3 nucleotide sequence: TGTGCCAGCAGCCAAGACAGGTCACGCCAAGAGCAGTACTTC. It specifies CASSQDRSRQEQYF.

The chain combines TRBV6-5 with TRBJ2-1, with D possibly matching TRBD2 (6 bases). V lost 0 bases and J lost 10, with 16 bases in between. The CDR3 sequence is 15 residues long. Germline-derived CDR1 and CDR2 are MNHEY and SVGAGI. CDR3 bases: TGTGCCAGCAGTTACTCGATGGCGGGAAACTACGAGCAGTTCTTC. Amino acid sequence: CASSYSMAGNYEQFF.

The gene calls are TRBV20-1 and TRBJ2-1, with 9 bases matching TRBD2. The CDR3 length is 15 residues. V dropped 1 base and J dropped 5; count of bases not matched to a gene: 6. Germline V gene lookup returns CDR1 DFQATT and CDR2 SNEGSKA (reference sequence). Here the CDR3 reads CSARVFAGGNNEQFF. As DNA, the CDR3 is TGCAGTGCTAGAGTTTTTGCGGGGGGGAACAATGAGCAGTTCTTC.

This clonotype has more than one count but fewer than ten. This sequence joins TRBV3-1 and TRBJ2-1, with TRBD1 identical over 7 bases. The CDR3 is made up of 15 amino acids. The V segment lost 3 bases and the J segment 2 bases; nucleotides outside the gene matches: 4. Looked up from germline, CDR1 is LGHDT and CDR2 is YNNKEL (reference sequence). The CDR3, as DNA: TGTGCCAGCAGCCATTTTCAGGGGGCCTACAATGAGCAGTTCTTC. Translated, it gives CASSHFQGAYNEQFF.

The rearrangement links TRBV7-6 to TRBJ2-1; the D gene is possibly TRBD1 (6 bases). Trimming removed 1 base at V and 2 bases at J, with 15 bases between. CDR1 is SGHVS and CDR2 is FNYEAQ in the germline V gene. The CDR3 sequence is 17 residues long. The DNA of the CDR3 is TGTGCCAGCAGCTTAGTAGGGGAAGGGGGTCCCTACAATGAGCAGTTCTTC. Protein sequence: CASSLVGEGGPYNEQFF.

Only a few counts were recorded for this clonotype. The J gene is TRBJ2-3, the V gene TRBV20-1, with 12 bases lining up with TRBD2. Trimming cost V 3 bases and J 5 bases; bases outside gene matches: 9. This CDR3 comprises 16 residues. Germline loops: CDR1 DFQATT, CDR2 SNEGSKA (reference sequence). Written as DNA, the CDR3 is TGCAGTGCTAGCACCGGGCTAGCGGGGGGGCAAGATACGCAGTATTTT. Amino acid sequence: CSASTGLAGGQDTQYF.

V gene TRBV20-1 combines with J gene TRBJ2-1, with 13 bases matching TRBD2. The V and J ends lost 3 bases and 9 bases, in that order; junction bases with no gene match: 5. Germline CDR1 and CDR2: DFQATT and SNEGSKA (reference sequence). The CDR3 spans 14 residues. For the CDR3, the DNA is TGCAGTGCTAGGGGACTAGCGGGATCTCTTGAGCAGTTCTTC. This translates into CSARGLAGSLEQFF.